The 25 T cell receptor beta chains below were found in one sample sequenced in a study of breast tumors, draining lymph nodes, adjacent tissues listed by TCRdb under 2016. The library was generated by multiplex PCR. The listed sequencing device is Illumina HiSeq 2000. TCRdb applied fastp at Q25 and MiXCR to the public reads, then kept only in-frame beta chains. CDR3 protein sequences are deduplicated, and each keeps its most common genes and DNA. The sample yields about 35,000 distinct CDR3 sequences; roughly 36% were counted once. The ten most abundant clones make up around 9.9% of the sample. Sequenced input: breast tumor tissue. Source of these receptors: a female donor with breast cancer. Some clones in this sample may be carry-over from other donors' samples.

The genes are TRBV6-4 and TRBJ2-2; no clear D gene. Between the trimmed V and J ends, which lost 4 bases and 4 bases, there was a span of 7 bases. Germline V gives CDR1 MRHNA, CDR2 SNTAGT. CDR3 size: 13 residues. The DNA of the CDR3 is TGTGCCAGCAGTGCTAGGAGCACCGGGGAGCTGTTTTTT. Its protein is CASSARSTGELFF.

V gene TRBV12-3 or TRBV12-4 combines with J gene TRBJ2-1; 8 bases fit TRBD2. This CDR3 has 15 amino acids. The trim removed 4 bases at V and 8 bases at J, leaving 10 bases unmatched. CDR3 sequence: CASSSWAGGSDEQFF. The CDR3 region has the DNA TGTGCCAGCAGTTCTTGGGCGGGAGGAAGCGATGAGCAGTTCTTC.

This CDR3 reads CASSTDGTGANQPQHF. CDR3 bases: TGTGCCAGCTCAACGGACGGGACAGGGGCAAATCAGCCCCAGCATTTT. The V and J genes are TRBV18 and TRBJ1-5, with 10 nucleotides matching TRBD1. This CDR3 comprises 16 residues. After removal of 5 bases from V and 4 bases from J, the junction contained 8 bases not matched to a gene. Germline CDR1 KGHSH, CDR2 LQKENI. Full variable domain (remainder filled in from reference TRBV18 and TRBJ1-5): NAGVMQNPRHLVRRRGQEARLRCSPMKGHSHVYWYRQLPEEGLKFMVYLQKENIIDESGMPKERFSAEFPKEGPSILRIQQVVRGDSAAYFCASSTDGTGANQPQHFGDGTRLSIL.

This clonotype was seen many times. This chain links TRBV11-3 with TRBJ2-7, with a tentative D call TRBD1 (6 bases). The CDR3 covers 14 residues. Germline V gene sequence: CDR1 SGHNT, CDR2 YENEEA. Between the trimmed V and J ends, which lost 4 bases and 2 bases, there was a span of 12 bases. The CDR3 is CASSSMDSPYEQYF. Here the CDR3 DNA reads TGTGCCAGCAGCTCCATGGACAGTCCCTACGAGCAGTACTTC.

This clonotype has at least ten counts. V is TRBV6-1 and J is TRBJ2-7, with 8 bases matching TRBD1. The CDR3 totals 17 residues. Germline CDR1 and CDR2: MNHNS and SASEGT. The J segment lost 0 bases and the V segment lost 7 bases, leaving 14 bases of the junction unmatched. CDR3 nucleotides: TGTGCCAGCACAGCGCTTTGGACAGGGCTCCTCTCCTACGAGCAGTACTTC. Amino acid sequence: CASTALWTGLLSYEQYF.

Note on this clonotype: The missing conserved phenylalanine or tryptophan at the end of this CDR3 makes a read error likely. V is TRBV20-1 and J is TRBJ2-7; 9 nucleotides line up with TRBD2. The CDR3 has 16 amino acids. Germline lookup yields CDR1 DFQATT and CDR2 SNEGSKA (reference sequence). The chain's CDR3 is CSARGMRRGGSYGQYL. As DNA, the CDR3 is TGCAGTGCTAGAGGAATGCGGCGGGGGGGATCCTACGGGCAGTACCTC.

Comment on this clonotype: A much more abundant neighbour one base away suggests this may be a read error. The J gene is TRBJ2-5, the V gene TRBV19; TRBD2 might be the D (5 bases). Germline V gives CDR1 LNHDA, CDR2 SQIVND (reference sequence). V dropped 5 bases and J dropped 9 bases, with 16 bases sitting between them. CDR3 length: 13 residues. CDR3 protein: CASSYARLGAQYF. The CDR3, as DNA: TGTGCCAGTAGTTATGCTAGACTCGGGGCCCAGTACTTC.

This clonotype was seen at least ten times. CDR3 protein: CAISEPIAGAYEQYF. CDR3 in DNA: TGTGCCATCAGTGAGCCGATAGCGGGAGCCTACGAGCAGTACTTC. This sequence joins TRBV10-3 and TRBJ2-7, with 9 bases that match TRBD2. The CDR3 loop spans 15 amino acids. V was clipped by 2 bases and J by 2 bases; unmatched bases: 4. Germline V gene sequence: CDR1 ENHRY, CDR2 SYGVKD.

The chain couples TRBV5-6 to TRBJ2-7; D perhaps matches TRBD1 (5 bases). This CDR3 spans 12 amino acids. CDR1 is SGHDT, CDR2 YYEEEE, per germline. V was cut by 4 bases and J by 2 bases, with 7 bases left in between. CDR3 sequence (DNA): TGTGCCAGCAGCCGGACAACCTACGAGCAGTACTTC. Protein sequence: CASSRTTYEQYF.

This clonotype has ten or more counts. V is TRBV7-8 and J is TRBJ2-3; a possible D gene is TRBD2 (6 bases). CDR3 size: 12 residues. Germline-derived CDR1 and CDR2 are SGHVS and FQNEAQ. The ends were cut back, 5 bases at V and 6 bases at J, with 9 bases in the middle. The CDR3 DNA sequence: TGTGCCAGCAGCCATGGGGGGGATACGCAGTATTTT. Translated: CASSHGGDTQYF.

Many counts were recorded for this clonotype. The V and J genes are TRBV2 and TRBJ2-3; TRBD2 aligns across 13 bases. The germline V gene has CDR1 SNHLY and CDR2 FYNNEI. CDR3 size: 16 residues. The ends lost 4 bases at V and 2 bases at J; junction bases unmatched: 3. The CDR3 DNA reads TGTGCCAGCAGTGGGACTAGCGGGAGTCCCACAGATACGCAGTATTTT. It codes for CASSGTSGSPTDTQYF.

This clonotype has ten or more counts. The genes are TRBV5-1 and TRBJ2-1, with a weak D call TRBD2 (5 bases). The V gene's germline CDR1 is SGHRS and CDR2 YFSETQ. This CDR3 is built from 16 residues. Trimming cost V 4 bases and J 0 bases, with 14 bases left between them. As DNA, the CDR3 is TGCGCCAGCAGCCTATCGGACTCGAGCTCCTACAATGAGCAGTTCTTC. Its translation: CASSLSDSSSYNEQFF.

This clonotype turned up a few times. Being one base from a much bigger clone, this may be a read error. The CDR3 sequence is CASSLLAGRGDEQLF. CDR3 in DNA: TGTGCCAGCAGCTTATTGGCGGGGCGGGGGGATGAGCAGCTCTTC. The rearrangement joins TRBV7-3 to TRBJ2-1; the match to TRBD2 covers 8 bases. CDR3 length: 15 residues. The germline V gene has CDR1 SGHTA and CDR2 FQGTGA.

The chain couples TRBV2 to TRBJ1-1; no clear D gene. The V and J ends lost 3 bases and 7 bases respectively, with 9 bases between them. The CDR3 consists of 12 residues. Germline-derived CDR1 and CDR2 are SNHLY and FYNNEI. CDR3 sequence reads: CASSDHGFEAFF. CDR3 in DNA: TGTGCCAGCAGTGATCATGGTTTTGAAGCTTTCTTT. Variable domain in full (rest from reference TRBV2 and TRBJ1-1): EPEVTQTPSHQVTQMGQEVILRCVPISNHLYFYWYRQILGQKVEFLVSFYNNEISEKSEIFDDQFSVERPDGSNFTLKIRSTKLEDSAMYFCASSDHGFEAFFGQGTRLTVV.

This clonotype was recorded at least ten times. The chain joins TRBV6-2 or TRBV6-3 to TRBJ2-3; 8 bases map to TRBD1. V gave up 6 bases and J gave up 3 bases; unmatched junction bases: 8. This CDR3 is built from 15 residues. Per the germline V gene, CDR1 is MNHEY and CDR2 is SVGEGT. The CDR3 is CASSPRTGLTDTQYF. In DNA form, the CDR3 reads TGTGCCAGCAGCCCTCGGACAGGGCTTACAGATACGCAGTATTTT.

The V call is TRBV6-6, the J call TRBJ2-7; 8 bases are a match to TRBD1. Germline CDR1 MNHNY, CDR2 SVGAGI (reference sequence). Trimming took 6 bases from V and 4 from J; bases not matched to a gene: 8. The CDR3 extends over 14 amino acids. The CDR3 sequence is CASRPGTGIYEQYF. CDR3 bases: TGTGCCAGCAGACCCGGGACAGGAATTTACGAGCAGTACTTC.

This clonotype appeared a single time. With a much larger clone just one base away, this may be a read error. V is TRBV29-1 and J is TRBJ2-3, with D unclear. The DNA matches TRBJ1-5 better at its end, which makes the J call doubtful. The germline CDR1 and CDR2 sequences are SQVTM and ANQGSEA. The CDR3 runs 14 residues. Written as DNA, the CDR3 is TGCAGCGTTGAATACCGGGTTAGCACAGATACGCAGCATTTT. Translated, it gives CSVEYRVSTDTQHF.

The gene calls are TRBV20-1 and TRBJ2-7; the match to TRBD1 covers 10 bases. The CDR3 is made up of 14 amino acids. CDR1 is DFQATT, CDR2 SNEGSKA, per germline (reference sequence). V trimming: 5 bases; J trimming: 5 bases; junction bases outside the gene matches: 9. The CDR3 sequence: CSALARQGAHEQYF. The CDR3, as DNA: TGCAGTGCTCTCGCGAGACAGGGGGCACACGAGCAGTACTTC.

For this clonotype: Being one base from a much bigger clone, this may be a read error. In this CDR3 the conserved last residue, phenylalanine or tryptophan, is missing, so a read error is likely. The genes are TRBV7-2 and TRBJ2-5; D gene uncertain. The V end lost 3 bases, the J end lost 1 base, and 6 bases lay between the germline ends. This CDR3 contains 13 residues. Germline values: CDR1 SGHTA, CDR2 FQGNSA. For the CDR3, the DNA is TGTGCCAGCAGCTTGACTGCCCAAGAGACCCAGTACCTC. This translates into CASSLTAQETQYL.

A few counts support this clonotype. At one boundary the junction diverges from the germline segment, which might be a read error. The rearrangement uses TRBV5-1 and TRBJ2-1, with TRBD2 identical over 12 bases. In germline, CDR1 is SGHRS, CDR2 YFSETQ. The CDR3 runs 16 residues. For the CDR3, the DNA is TGCGCCAGCACCGCGACTAGCGGGAGACCTGGGGATGAGCGGTTCTTC. It yields the protein CASTATSGRPGDERFF.

This clonotype was observed many times. The rearrangement uses TRBV20-1 and TRBJ2-5, with TRBD2 identical over 9 bases. This CDR3 is built from 12 residues. V dropped 6 bases and J dropped 3; count of bases not matched to a gene: 2. Germline loops: CDR1 DFQATT, CDR2 SNEGSKA (reference sequence). The CDR3 DNA sequence: TGCAGTGCATCTAGCGGGAAAGAGACCCAGTACTTC. Translated: CSASSGKETQYF.

This clonotype was observed many times. The DNA of the CDR3 is TGCGCCAGCAGCTTAGGGGCAGGGGGCTTCTCAGATACGCAGTATTTT. Translating it yields CASSLGAGGFSDTQYF. The V call is TRBV5-1, the J call TRBJ2-3; 8 positions agree with TRBD1. Trimming removed 2 bases from V and 4 bases from J; junction bases left unmatched: 9. CDR3 length: 16 residues. Germline lookup yields CDR1 SGHRS and CDR2 YFSETQ.

This clonotype was found a few times. The chain is built from TRBV3-1 and TRBJ2-2, with TRBD2 as a possible D gene (5 bases). Germline CDR1 and CDR2: LGHDT and YNNKEL (reference sequence). CDR3 length equals 14 residues. V gave up 1 base and J gave up 7 bases, with 10 bases separating them. The CDR3 region is CASSQGLGLGELFF. CDR3 nucleotide sequence: TGTGCCAGCAGCCAAGGCCTAGGACTCGGGGAGCTGTTTTTT.

Concerning this clonotype itself: It may be a read error: a sequence one base away is much more abundant. The gene calls are TRBV6-2 or TRBV6-3 and TRBJ2-3, with D perhaps TRBD2 (5 bases). The CDR3 covers 16 residues. Germline CDR1 and CDR2: MNHEY and SVGEGT. The DNA of the CDR3 is TGTGCCAGCAGGCCTACGTCGGGGAGTAACACAGATTCGCAGTATTTT. Protein sequence: CASRPTSGSNTDSQYF.

V usage is TRBV7-9 and J usage is TRBJ1-2; TRBD1 might be the D (5 bases). CDR3 length: 16 amino acids. V lost 2 bases, J lost 3 bases, and 16 bases lay in between. Germline V gene sequence: CDR1 SEHNR, CDR2 FQNEAQ (reference sequence). The CDR3 nucleotides are TGTGCCAGCAGCTTATCCTCCGTAGGGACGCACTATGGCTACACCTTC. Protein product: CASSLSSVGTHYGYTF.